This T cell receptor beta chain derives from a study of blood T cell repertoires in COVID-19. Clones were sequenced by immunoSEQ multiplex PCR, and TCRdb holds only the in-frame ones, with some missing. The data contain roughly 300,000 clones, roughly nine tenths of them singletons. V was pared by 2 bases and J by 2 bases, with 6 bases between. This CDR3 comprises 13 residues. Germline V CDR1 and CDR2: SEHNR, FQNEAQ (reference sequence). The sample comprised peripheral blood. The chain employs TRBV7-9 and TRBJ1-1; D gene ambiguous. The sequence came from a woman aged 25 to 39 with COVID-19, enrolled during active disease. Here the CDR3 reads CASSLPGNTEAFF. In nucleotides, the CDR3 is TGTGCCAGCAGCTTACCAGGAAACACTGAAGCTTTCTTT.